The clone carrying this TCR beta chain was recorded many times. Antigen: not known. Per the germline V gene, CDR1 is GTSNPN and CDR2 is SVGIG (reference sequence). The CDR3 loop spans 12 amino acids. Trimming stripped 5 bases from V and 2 bases from J, with 9 bases between. The sample comes from a study of T cells in Graves' hyperthyroidism and ophthalmopathy. Notes on the study in general: Most thyroid clonotypes that were expanded above 0.001 also turned up in blood. A 13 V-J model separated ophthalmopathy from stable hyperthyroidism.

Amplification of TCR beta CDR3 regions was performed using RNA transcripts as template. HTBI primers were the set used in a first-round RT-PCR of the TCR CDR3. MiXCR, run by TCRdb on the multiplex PCR reads, gives a single entry per CDR3 protein. The table records approximately 710,000 distinct CDR3 sequences, approximately 15% of them present only once. Patients aged 18 to 65 had newly diagnosed hyperthyroidism of under 2 months' duration. A patient was excluded if there was uncontrolled infection, other autoimmune disease, pregnancy or lactation. The chain carries TRBV30 and TRBJ2-5; D may be TRBD1 or TRBD2 (6 bases each). The source is a man aged 50 or older with Graves' hyperthyroidism. Sequencing was performed on blood. DNA for the CDR3: TGTGCCTGGGAGGGGGGACAAGAGACCCAGTACTTC. It codes for CAWEGGQETQYF.